This record concerns one T cell receptor (beta chain) sequence. What it binds is unknown. Here immunoSEQ multiplex PCR was the method, and the copy in TCRdb shows in-frame clones only, minus some. Altogether over 1.4 million clones are present, 95% to 97% being singletons, with the ten largest covering approximately 1.2%. Trimming stripped 5 bases from V and 6 bases from J, with 13 bases between. The CDR3 is made up of 14 amino acids. The V gene's germline CDR1 is MNHNS and CDR2 SASEGT. The entry originates in a study of shared clonotypes between healthy human individuals. Findings and limits, study-wide: Among non-shared clonotypes, generation probabilities were lower than among those shared by all four donors.

The sequencing input was naive CD4+ T cells sorted from blood. The sample's subset: CD45RA+ positively selected. This clonotype originated in a man aged 25-45 years in good health. The chain uses TRBV6-1 and TRBJ1-4, with D tentatively TRBD1 (6 bases). The CDR3 region has the DNA TGTGCCAGCAGTCTACAGGGAGGTTATGAAAAACTGTTTTTT. As protein: CASSLQGGYEKLFF.